The source of this T cell receptor (beta chain) is a study of blood T cell repertoires in COVID-19. The repertoire was sequenced with immunoSEQ multiplex PCR; TCRdb's copy has only in-frame clones and lacks some. Of roughly 70,000 clones in the sample, 80% to 85% are singletons; the top ten hold around 28%. In germline, CDR1 is MDHEN, CDR2 SYDVKM. Trimming stripped 4 bases from V and 0 bases from J, with 19 bases between. The CDR3 covers 18 residues. The sequenced sample consisted of peripheral blood. This TCR was sampled from a human donor in a cohort sampled during active COVID-19. The V call is TRBV28, the J call TRBJ1-3; tentative D call: TRBD1 (5 bases). The DNA of the CDR3 is TGTGCCAGCAGTTCCGGGGGGGGAGGGTCTCCCTCTGGAAACACCATATATTTT. This codes for CASSSGGGGSPSGNTIYF. Full variable domain (rest looked up from reference TRBV28 and TRBJ1-3): DVKVTQSSRYLVKRTGEKVFLECVQDMDHENMFWYRQDPGLGLRLIYFSYDVKMKEKGDIPEGYSVSREKKERFSLILESASTNQTSMYLCASSSGGGGSPSGNTIYFGEGSWLTVV.